The clone carrying this TCR beta chain has only a few counts. Through a sample-barcoded 5' primer and a J-beta primer mix, a second PCR was run for roughly 6 to 11 cycles. TCRdb itself ran the 5' RACE reads through MiXCR, one entry per CDR3 protein. The profile shows some 940,000 distinct CDR3 sequences, almost 30% of them singletons. Deletions cut 2 bases from V and 9 bases from J, with 7 bases between. CDR3 size: 11 residues. Germline V gene data show CDR1 as MDHEN and CDR2 as SYDVKM. This sample is drawn from a study of blood T cells in healthy people across ages. These same data were also listed under a study on T cells of mothers and their children. Turning to that study: Samples were obtained from a few healthy Caucasian mothers and their six children. Persistent microchimeric T cell clones were not found at ~100 per million sensitivity.

Sequenced input: blood. The chain couples TRBV28 to TRBJ1-1, with TRBD1 as a possible D gene (6 bases). This TCR derives from a middle-aged woman in good health. CDR3 residues: CASSLQGKAFF. The CDR3 region has the DNA TGTGCCAGCAGTTTACAGGGGAAAGCTTTCTTT.